Shown below are 17 T cell receptor beta chains from a single sample sequenced in a study of CD8 T cell repertoires and HIV-1 epitope variants. The data were produced by immunoSEQ multiplex PCR, yet TCRdb's version contains in-frame clones alone and is incomplete. The sample has about 6,000 clones, about 64% seen once. What these receptors recognize is not known. The sample taken for sequencing was cultured CD8+ T cells derived from PBMCs. These receptors originate from a male donor with HIV.

This clone was counted only a few times. This chain connects TRBV5-4 to TRBJ2-3; TRBD1 might be the D (7 bases). CDR3 length: 14 amino acids. CDR1 is SGHNT and CDR2 is YYREEE in the germline V gene (reference sequence). Trimming removed 2 bases at V and 4 bases at J, with 11 bases between. The CDR3 DNA reads TGTGCCAGCAGCTTCGGAGGGGGCGCAGATACGCAGTATTTT. It encodes CASSFGGGADTQYF.

J is TRBJ2-7 and V is TRBV6-6; 7 nucleotides line up with TRBD2. CDR1 is MNHNY, CDR2 SVGAGI, per germline (reference sequence). Unmatched junction bases numbered 16, after V lost 6 bases and J lost 5 bases. The CDR3 is 16 residues long. In nucleotides, the CDR3 is TGTGCCAGCAGCCCGGCTAGCGGCCCGTCGGGGGACGAGCAGTACTTC. Translation gives CASSPASGPSGDEQYF.

CDR3 sequence reads: CASSQEPRRVGELFF. The CDR3 bases are TGCGCCAGCAGCCAAGAGCCTAGGCGGGTCGGGGAGCTGTTTTTT. V is TRBV4-3 and J is TRBJ2-2; D might be TRBD2 (5 bases). Trimming pared 0 bases from V and 7 bases from J, leaving 12 bases between. The germline gives CDR1 LGHNA, CDR2 YSLEER. There are 15 residues in the CDR3.

The table lists this clone with a few counts. This chain connects TRBV4-2 to TRBJ2-7; D is possibly TRBD2 (6 bases). CDR1 and CDR2 from the germline V gene are LGHNA and YNFKEQ. This CDR3 comprises 12 residues. Trimming pared 4 bases from V and 4 bases from J, leaving 8 bases between. CDR3 in DNA: TGTGCCAGCAGCCCCGGGGGATACGAGCAGTACTTC. This gives the protein CASSPGGYEQYF.

The gene calls are TRBV18 and TRBJ2-7; 7 bases are shared with TRBD2. Losses at the gene ends were 3 bases for V and 1 base for J; bases not matched to a gene: 3. In germline, CDR1 is KGHSH, CDR2 LQKENI. There are 14 residues in the CDR3. The DNA for the CDR3 is TGTGCCAGCTCACCGGGTAGCGGGTCCTACGAGCAGTACTTC. This encodes CASSPGSGSYEQYF.

The chain couples TRBV28 to TRBJ1-1; D possibly corresponds to TRBD1 (5 bases). CDR1 is MDHEN, CDR2 SYDVKM, per germline. V was shortened by 7 bases and J by 8 bases, with 20 bases between the two germline ends. The CDR3 totals 14 residues. The CDR3 coding sequence is TGTGCCAGCACCCCTGGGGCACGGGTGCCCGAAGCTTTCTTT. It is translated as CASTPGARVPEAFF. Looking up the rest from reference TRBV28 and TRBJ1-1 gives the full variable domain: DVKVTQSSRYLVKRTGEKVFLECVQDMDHENMFWYRQDPGLGLRLIYFSYDVKMKEKGDIPEGYSVSREKKERFSLILESASTNQTSMYLCASTPGARVPEAFFGQGTRLTVV.

The chain uses TRBV18 and TRBJ1-2; the D is unclear. This CDR3 has 17 amino acids. Per germline, CDR1 KGHSH and CDR2 LQKENI. V gave up 2 bases and J gave up 2 bases, with 18 bases separating them. CDR3 sequence reads: CASSPVVMDGPNYGYTF. CDR3 DNA: TGTGCCAGCTCACCAGTCGTGATGGATGGGCCAAACTATGGCTACACCTTC.

Only a few counts were recorded for this clone. The DNA for the CDR3 is TGCAGCGTTAGATCCGGGACAGGTGACGAGCAGTACTTC. Its protein product is CSVRSGTGDEQYF. The chain employs TRBV29-1 and TRBJ2-7; TRBD1 aligns across 8 bases. There are 13 residues in the CDR3. J gave up 5 bases and V 5 bases, and 8 bases lay outside the gene matches. CDR1 and CDR2 (germline): SQVTM, ANQGSEA.

This clone has a handful of counts. CDR3 in amino acids: CASSLYLAGGYEQYF. DNA for the CDR3: TGTGCCAGCAGTTTATACCTAGCGGGGGGCTACGAGCAGTACTTC. The genes are TRBV27 and TRBJ2-7; 11 bases match TRBD2. The CDR3 is 15 residues long. The V gene end was trimmed by 1 base and the J gene end by 3 bases; junction bases not matched to a gene: 2. Germline values: CDR1 MNHEY, CDR2 SMNVEV (reference sequence).

The rearrangement uses TRBV5-1 and TRBJ1-5; tentative D call: TRBD1 (5 bases). The CDR3 is 15 amino acids. Germline V lookup: CDR1 SGHRS, CDR2 YFSETQ. V gave up 4 bases and J gave up 7 bases, with 18 bases separating them. This chain's CDR3 is CASSPGMGDGQPQHF. The CDR3 DNA reads TGCGCCAGCAGCCCGGGAATGGGGGACGGCCAGCCCCAGCATTTT.

This clone appeared a few times. The chain uses TRBV7-6 and TRBJ1-5, with D possibly matching TRBD1 (6 bases). Germline-derived CDR1 and CDR2 are SGHVS and FNYEAQ. This CDR3 region has 14 residues. With 5 bases removed from V and 5 bases from J, the gap between germline ends came to 13 bases. CDR3 residues: CASSPGGAYQPQHF. The DNA of the CDR3 is TGTGCCAGCAGCCCGGGGGGGGCTTATCAGCCCCAGCATTTT.

The chain combines TRBV7-9 with TRBJ1-1; D perhaps matches TRBD1 (6 bases). Germline V lookup: CDR1 SEHNR, CDR2 FQNEAQ (reference sequence). V was trimmed by 6 bases and J by 7 bases, leaving 21 bases between them. The CDR3 sequence is 15 residues long. Written as DNA, the CDR3 is TGTGCCAGCAGATTCCCGGGACACCCGAACGGTGAAGCTTTCTTT. The encoded protein is CASRFPGHPNGEAFF.

V is TRBV6-6 and J is TRBJ1-4; perhaps TRBD1 as D (5 bases). V gave up 2 bases and J gave up 8 bases, with 12 bases separating them. CDR1 is MNHNY and CDR2 is SVGAGI in the germline V gene (reference sequence). CDR3 length: 14 residues. CDR3 DNA sequence: TGTGCCAGCAGTTACGTCCAGGGAGGGGAAAAACTGTTTTTT. It codes for CASSYVQGGEKLFF.

This clone occurred a few times. This chain links TRBV7-7 with TRBJ2-7, with 13 bases matching TRBD2. The germline gives CDR1 SSHAT, CDR2 FNYEAQ (reference sequence). The CDR3 totals 15 residues. The V and J ends lost 5 bases and 4 bases, in that order; junction bases with no gene match: 5. CDR3 protein: CASSPGLAGTYEQYF. The CDR3 DNA follows: TGTGCCAGCAGCCCGGGACTAGCGGGGACGTACGAGCAGTACTTC.

A few counts support this clone. V and J are TRBV21-1 and TRBJ1-5; the D call in the table, TRBD1, was not verified against the DNA. TRBV21-1 is classified as a pseudogene. CDR3 size: 18 residues. The CDR3 loop is CASSGKTQGINSNQPQHF. The CDR3 DNA follows: TGTGCCAGCAGCGGTAAGACGCAGGGGATTAATAGCAATCAGCCCCAGCATTTT.

A remark on this clone: Other DNA sequences in the sample encode the same CDR3. The V and J genes are TRBV5-1 and TRBJ2-7; 11 bases map to TRBD1. The CDR3 extends over 14 amino acids. V trimming: 4 bases; J trimming: 4 bases; junction bases outside the gene matches: 4. Germline V gene lookup returns CDR1 SGHRS and CDR2 YFSETQ. The CDR3 region is CASSPGQGAYEQYF. CDR3 in DNA: TGCGCCAGCAGCCCAGGACAGGGGGCGTACGAGCAGTACTTC. The variable domain in full, completed from reference TRBV5-1 and TRBJ2-7, reads KAGVTQTPRYLIKTRGQQVTLSCSPISGHRSVSWYQQTPGQGLQFLFEYFSETQRNKGNFPGRFSGRQFSNSRSEMNVSTLELGDSALYLCASSPGQGAYEQYFGPGTRLTVT.

This clone was seen only once. The chain has TRBV6-1 and TRBJ2-5, with 9 bases matching TRBD2. Germline CDR1 MNHNS, CDR2 SASEGT. Germline trimming cut 2 bases from V and 2 bases from J; bases unmatched to any gene: 9. There are 17 residues in the CDR3. The DNA of the CDR3 is TGTGCCAGCAGTGAATGGGCTAGCGGGGCTGAACAAGAGACCCAGTACTTC. Amino acids: CASSEWASGAEQETQYF.